This T cell receptor beta chain stems from a study of T-cell memory formation after mild COVID-19. Study conclusions and caveats: Confirmation was lacking for SARS-CoV-2 specificity of second-wave clones that peaked on day 37.

There are a few counts of this clonotype. Its antigen is undetermined. TCRdb fed the 5' RACE reads into MiXCR, producing one record per CDR3 protein. The sample records around 400,000 distinct CDR3 sequences, 20% to 25% being singletons. The V gene end was trimmed by 4 bases and the J gene end by 6 bases; junction bases not matched to a gene: 7. Per germline, CDR1 LNHNV and CDR2 YYDKDF (reference sequence). The CDR3 sequence is 16 residues long. The rearrangement uses TRBV15 and TRBJ2-1; TRBD2 aligns across 12 bases. The TCR was taken from an adult woman who had mild COVID-19 (a few samples of this study predate the infection). Cell type and time point are not known. Sequencing used PBMCs or a T cell subset sorted from them (not recorded which). The CDR3 loop is CATSIRRLAGVNEQFF. The CDR3 nucleotides are TGTGCCACCAGCATACGTAGACTAGCGGGAGTCAATGAGCAGTTCTTC. Variable domain in full (rest from reference TRBV15 and TRBJ2-1): DAMVIQNPRYQVTQFGKPVTLSCSQTLNHNVMYWYQQKSSQAPKLLFHYYDKDFNNEADTPDNFQSRRPNTSFCFLDIRSPGLGDTAMYLCATSIRRLAGVNEQFFGPGTRLTVL.